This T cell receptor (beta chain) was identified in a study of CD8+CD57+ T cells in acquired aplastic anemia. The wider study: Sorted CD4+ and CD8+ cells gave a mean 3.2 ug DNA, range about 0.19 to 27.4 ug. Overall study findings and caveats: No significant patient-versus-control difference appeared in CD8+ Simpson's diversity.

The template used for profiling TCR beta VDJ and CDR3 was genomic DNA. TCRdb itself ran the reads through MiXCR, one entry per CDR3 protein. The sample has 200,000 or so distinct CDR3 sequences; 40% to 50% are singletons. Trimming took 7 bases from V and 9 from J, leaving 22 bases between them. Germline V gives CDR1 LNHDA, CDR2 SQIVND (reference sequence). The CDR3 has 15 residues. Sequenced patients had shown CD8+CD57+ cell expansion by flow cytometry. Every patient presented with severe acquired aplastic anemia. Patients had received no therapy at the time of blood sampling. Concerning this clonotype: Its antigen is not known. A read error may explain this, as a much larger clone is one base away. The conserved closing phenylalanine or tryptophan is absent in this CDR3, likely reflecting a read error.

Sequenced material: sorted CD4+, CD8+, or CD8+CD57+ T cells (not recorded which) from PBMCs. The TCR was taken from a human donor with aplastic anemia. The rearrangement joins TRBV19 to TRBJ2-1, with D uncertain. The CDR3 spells CASNELNLLGGEQFY. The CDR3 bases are TGTGCCAGTAACGAGCTAAACCTACTCGGCGGTGAGCAGTTCTAC.